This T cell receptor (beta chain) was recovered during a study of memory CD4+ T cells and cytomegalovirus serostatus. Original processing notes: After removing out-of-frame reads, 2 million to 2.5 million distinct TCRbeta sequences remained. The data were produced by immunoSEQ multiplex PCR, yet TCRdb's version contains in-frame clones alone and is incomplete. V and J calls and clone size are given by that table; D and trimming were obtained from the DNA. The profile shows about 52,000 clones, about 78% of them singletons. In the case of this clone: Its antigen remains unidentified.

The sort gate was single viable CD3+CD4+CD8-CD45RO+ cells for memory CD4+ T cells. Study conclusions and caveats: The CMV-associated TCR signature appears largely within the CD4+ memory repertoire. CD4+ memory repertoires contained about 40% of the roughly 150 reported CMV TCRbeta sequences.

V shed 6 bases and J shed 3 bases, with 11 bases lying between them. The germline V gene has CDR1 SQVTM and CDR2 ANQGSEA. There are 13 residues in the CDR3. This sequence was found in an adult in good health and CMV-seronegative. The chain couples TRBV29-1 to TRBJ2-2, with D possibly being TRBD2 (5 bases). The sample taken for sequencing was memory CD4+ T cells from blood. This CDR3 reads CSVRTEDTGELFF. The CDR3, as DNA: TGCAGCGTCCGGACTGAGGACACCGGGGAGCTGTTTTTT.